This TCR beta chain was documented in a study of OX40 agonist ivuxolimab in advanced cancers. Study background: Patients were 82.7% male with ages roughly 20 to 80, mean about 65. General observations from the study: Dose levels from 0.1 to 3.0 mg/kg saw CD4+ and CD8+ blood T cells expand clonally by week 6. It was not determined which antigens were specifically recognized by the peripheral T cells that had undergone clonal expansion. CD4+ T cells averaged fewer expanded clones than CD8+ T cells.

Germline V gene data show CDR1 as SNHLY and CDR2 as FYNNEI. The CDR3 loop spans 14 amino acids. V was pared by 8 bases and J by 1 base, with 15 bases between. TCRdb keeps only in-frame clones here, not all; method: immunoSEQ multiplex PCR. The table records tens of thousands of clones, over 75% of them present only once. This clone was seen only a few times. Its target is unknown. The material was CD4+ or CD8+ T cells sorted from blood, obtained in a trial of the OX40 agonist ivuxolimab. The chain links TRBV2 to TRBJ2-7; D might be TRBD2 (5 bases). This sequence originates from an adult with an advanced solid tumor such as melanoma, head and neck, liver or kidney cancer. The chain's CDR3 is CASSRGTGSYEQYF. The CDR3 DNA sequence: TGTGCCAGCTCTCGGGGAACCGGGTCCTACGAGCAGTACTTC.